This T cell receptor beta chain is from a study of T-cell memory formation after mild COVID-19. Study results and limitations: A subset of responding clones appeared in pre-infection memory, suggesting cross-reactive memory joined.

The CDR3 runs 15 residues. V was pared by 0 bases and J by 4 bases, with 9 bases between. Germline CDR1 is SGHVS and CDR2 is FNYEAQ. This clonotype was seen more than once but under ten times. Its target is unknown. TCRdb called the 5' RACE reads again in MiXCR, with one record for every CDR3 protein. The data hold approximately 300,000 distinct CDR3 sequences, with approximately 20% observed a single time. This chain uses TRBV7-6 with TRBJ2-2; D may be TRBD2 (7 bases). The TCR sequence derives from a man aged 18 to 29 who had mild COVID-19 (a few samples of this study predate the infection). Cell type and time point are not known. Sequencing was carried out using PBMCs or a T cell subset sorted from them (not recorded which). The CDR3 region is CASSLAGGRTGELFF. CDR3 nucleotides: TGTGCCAGCAGCTTAGCGGGGGGGCGCACCGGGGAGCTGTTTTTT.